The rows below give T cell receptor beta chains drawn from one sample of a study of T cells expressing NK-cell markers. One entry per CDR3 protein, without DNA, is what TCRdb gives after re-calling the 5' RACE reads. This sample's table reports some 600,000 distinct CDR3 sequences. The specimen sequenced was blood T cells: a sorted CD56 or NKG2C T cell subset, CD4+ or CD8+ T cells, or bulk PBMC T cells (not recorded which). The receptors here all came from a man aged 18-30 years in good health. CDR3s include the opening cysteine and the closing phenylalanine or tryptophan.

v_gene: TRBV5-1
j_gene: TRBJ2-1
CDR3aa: CASRTLAENNEQFF

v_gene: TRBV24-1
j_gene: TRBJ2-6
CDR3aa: CATSDNKRTPGANVLTF

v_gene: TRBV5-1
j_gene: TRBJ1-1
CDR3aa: CASSLYRGRGNTEAFF

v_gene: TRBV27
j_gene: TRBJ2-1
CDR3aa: CASTFGGSSYNEQFF

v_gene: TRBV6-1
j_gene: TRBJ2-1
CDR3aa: CASGLAGVPPQFF

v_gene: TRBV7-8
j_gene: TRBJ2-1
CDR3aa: CASSPLYYVYEQFF

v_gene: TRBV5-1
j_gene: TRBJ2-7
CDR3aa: CASSGPGTGFYEQYF

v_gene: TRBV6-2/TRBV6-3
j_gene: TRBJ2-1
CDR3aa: CASRIAGLGVDNEQFF

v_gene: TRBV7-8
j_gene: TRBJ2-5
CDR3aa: CASSLKVLAGVETQYF

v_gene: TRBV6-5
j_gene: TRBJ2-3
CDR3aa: CASSYTRTSTDTQYF

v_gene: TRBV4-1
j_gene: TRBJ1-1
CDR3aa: CASSQDVGAAFF

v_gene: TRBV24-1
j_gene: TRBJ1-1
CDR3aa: CATSDFRWDTEAFF

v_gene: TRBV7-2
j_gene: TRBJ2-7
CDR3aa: CASSLVGAGGPSHEQYF

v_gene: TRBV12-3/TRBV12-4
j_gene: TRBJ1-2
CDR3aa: CASSAGQPSYGYTF

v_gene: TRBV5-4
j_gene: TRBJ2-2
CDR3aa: CASSLDPGANTGELFF

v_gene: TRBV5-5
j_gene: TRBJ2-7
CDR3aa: CASSSQLAGARYEQYF

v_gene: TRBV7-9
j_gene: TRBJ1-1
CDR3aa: CASSPPIGRRNTEAFF

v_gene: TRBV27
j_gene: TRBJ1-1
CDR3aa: CASSLRELRGKAFF

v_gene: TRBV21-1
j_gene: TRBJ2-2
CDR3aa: CASSRGGDRVRTGELFF

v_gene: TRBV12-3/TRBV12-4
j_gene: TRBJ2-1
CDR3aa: CASSFSGTPNEQFF

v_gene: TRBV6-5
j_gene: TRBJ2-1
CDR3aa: CASRNRVNEQFF

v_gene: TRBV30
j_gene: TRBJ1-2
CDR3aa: CAWRNRGTRYGYTF

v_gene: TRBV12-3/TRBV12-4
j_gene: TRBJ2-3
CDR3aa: CASSFGGSGGDTQYF

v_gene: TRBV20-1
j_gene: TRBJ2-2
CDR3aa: CSASYLAGGPYSGELFF

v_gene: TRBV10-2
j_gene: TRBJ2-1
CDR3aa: CASSDRVTSGRNEQFF

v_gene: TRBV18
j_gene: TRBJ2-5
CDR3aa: CASSPGQNQETQYF

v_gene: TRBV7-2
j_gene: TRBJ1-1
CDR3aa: CASSLDFRTEAFF

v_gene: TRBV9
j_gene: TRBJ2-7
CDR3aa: CASSATGTPYEQYF

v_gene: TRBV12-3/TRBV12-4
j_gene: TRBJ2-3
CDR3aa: CASSFAGFMDTQYF

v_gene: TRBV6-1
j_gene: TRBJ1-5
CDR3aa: CASSAGHLDNQPQHF

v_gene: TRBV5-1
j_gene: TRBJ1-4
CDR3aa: CASSPEGGSGEKLFF

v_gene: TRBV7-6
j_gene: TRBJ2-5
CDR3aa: CASSLEVPGGGGETQYF

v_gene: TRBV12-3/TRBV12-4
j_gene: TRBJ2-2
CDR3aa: CASSYASKVGELFF

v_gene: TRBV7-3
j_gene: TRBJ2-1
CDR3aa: CASSLMGGKNNEQFF

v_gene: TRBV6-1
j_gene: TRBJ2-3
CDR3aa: CASRETASTDTQYF

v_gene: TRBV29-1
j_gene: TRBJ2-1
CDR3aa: CSVEGTGLRNEQFF

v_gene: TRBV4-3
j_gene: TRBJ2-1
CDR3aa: CASSQTGLAGQFF

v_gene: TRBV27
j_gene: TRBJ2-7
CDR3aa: CASRLTGGGNEQYF

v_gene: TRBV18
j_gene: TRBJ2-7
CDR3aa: CASSPTHEQYF

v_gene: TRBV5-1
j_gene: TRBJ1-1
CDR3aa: CASSLAPADRNTEAFF

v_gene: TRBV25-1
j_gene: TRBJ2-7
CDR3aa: CASNPSGIGYEQYF

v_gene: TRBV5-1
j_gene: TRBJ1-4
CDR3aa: CASSLGPTGREKLFF

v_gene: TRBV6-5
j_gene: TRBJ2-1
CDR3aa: CASSHEGGRLFNEQFF

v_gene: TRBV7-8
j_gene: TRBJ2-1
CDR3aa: CASSPLALALPHNEQFF

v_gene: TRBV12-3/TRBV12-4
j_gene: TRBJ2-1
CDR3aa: CASLRAGYEQFF

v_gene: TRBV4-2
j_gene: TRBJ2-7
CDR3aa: CASSQDSSGNPEQYF

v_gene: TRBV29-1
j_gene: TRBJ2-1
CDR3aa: CSVELAAYNEQFF

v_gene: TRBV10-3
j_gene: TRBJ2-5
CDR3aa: CAISEGQGVWETQYF

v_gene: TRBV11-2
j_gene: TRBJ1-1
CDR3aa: CASSPASGGTEAFF

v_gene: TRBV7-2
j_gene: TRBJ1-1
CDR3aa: CASSLALSGTEAFF

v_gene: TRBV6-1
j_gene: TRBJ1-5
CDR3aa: CASSEQRDLNQPQHF

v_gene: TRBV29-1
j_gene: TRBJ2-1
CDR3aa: CSVETGRKGIEQFF

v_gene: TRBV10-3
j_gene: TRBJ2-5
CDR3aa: CAISDPRSQETQYF